The clone carrying this T cell receptor beta chain appeared a single time. The antigen is undetermined. This specimen comes from a study of regulatory T cells in long-lasting Graves disease. Study-wide results and limits: Persistent patients had more shared public clonotypes (around 2,700) than new patients (approximately 920).

Noted time point: persistent/refractory GD, antithyroid drugs over 5 years with positive TRAb. There was RNA extracted from PBMCs, and the TCR library was made from it. Under American Thyroid Association guidelines, Graves' disease was diagnosed. Blood from the periphery, 8 to 9.5 milliliters in all, was drawn into EDTA tubes. Library construction for TCR beta used iRepertoire HTBI primers and Arm-PCR of CDR3 regions. MiXCR, applied by TCRdb to the multiplex PCR reads, yields one record per CDR3 protein. The sample lists about 460,000 distinct CDR3 sequences, roughly 22% occurring once. The source material was peripheral blood mononuclear cells (PBMCs), sampled when the disease was refractory, from a patient treated with antithyroid drugs. This sequence originates from a female donor with Graves disease.

The CDR3 DNA follows: TGCGCCAGCAGCGCCCCAGGGGGTGCCACTGAAGCTTTCTTT. This encodes CASSAPGGATEAFF. This chain links TRBV5-1 with TRBJ1-1; 7 bases match TRBD1. Germline assignment: CDR1 SGHRS and CDR2 YFSETQ. The V gene end was trimmed by 4 bases and the J gene end by 4 bases; junction bases not matched to a gene: 7. The CDR3 totals 14 residues.